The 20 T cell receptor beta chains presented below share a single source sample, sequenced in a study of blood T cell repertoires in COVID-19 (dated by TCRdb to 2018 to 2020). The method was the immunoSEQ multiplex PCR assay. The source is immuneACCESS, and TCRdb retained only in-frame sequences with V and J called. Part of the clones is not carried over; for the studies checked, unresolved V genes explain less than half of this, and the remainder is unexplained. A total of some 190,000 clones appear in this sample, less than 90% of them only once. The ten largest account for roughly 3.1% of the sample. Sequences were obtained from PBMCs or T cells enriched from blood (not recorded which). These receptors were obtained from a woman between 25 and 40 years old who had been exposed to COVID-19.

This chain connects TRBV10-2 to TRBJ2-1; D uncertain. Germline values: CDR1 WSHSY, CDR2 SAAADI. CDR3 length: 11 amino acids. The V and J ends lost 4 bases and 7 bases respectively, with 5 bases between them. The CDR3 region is CASSARNEQFF. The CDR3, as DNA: TGCGCCAGCAGTGCGAGAAATGAGCAGTTCTTC.

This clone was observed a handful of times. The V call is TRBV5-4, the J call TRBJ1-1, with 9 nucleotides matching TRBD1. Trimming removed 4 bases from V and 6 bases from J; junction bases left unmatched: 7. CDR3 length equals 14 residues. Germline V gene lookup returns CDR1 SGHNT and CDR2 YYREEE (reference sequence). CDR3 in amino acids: CASSHPDRGPEAFF. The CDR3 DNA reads TGTGCCAGCAGCCATCCGGACAGGGGCCCTGAAGCTTTCTTT.

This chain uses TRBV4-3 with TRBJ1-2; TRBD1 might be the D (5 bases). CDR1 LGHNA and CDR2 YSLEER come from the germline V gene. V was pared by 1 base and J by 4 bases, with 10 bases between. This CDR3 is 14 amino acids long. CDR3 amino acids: CASSQGQGGYGYTF. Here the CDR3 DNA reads TGCGCCAGCAGCCAAGGGCAGGGAGGCTATGGCTACACCTTC.

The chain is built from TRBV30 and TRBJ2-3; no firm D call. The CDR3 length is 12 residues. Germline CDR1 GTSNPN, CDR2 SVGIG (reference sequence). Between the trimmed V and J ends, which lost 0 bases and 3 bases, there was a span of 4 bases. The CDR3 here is CAWSVRTDTQYF. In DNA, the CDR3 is TGTGCCTGGAGTGTACGGACAGATACGCAGTATTTT. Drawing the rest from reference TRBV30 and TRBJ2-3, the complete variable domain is SQTIHQWPATLVQPVGSPLSLECTVEGTSNPNLYWYRQAAGRGLQLLFYSVGIGQISSEVPQNLSASRPQDRQFILSSKKLLLSDSGFYLCAWSVRTDTQYFGPGTRLTVL.

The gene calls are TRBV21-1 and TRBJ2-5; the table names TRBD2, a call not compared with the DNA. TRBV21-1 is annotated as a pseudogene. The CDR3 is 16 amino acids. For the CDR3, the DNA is TGTGCCAGCAGCAAAGGTACAGCGGGGAAAGAACAGACCCAGTACTTC. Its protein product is CASSKGTAGKEQTQYF.

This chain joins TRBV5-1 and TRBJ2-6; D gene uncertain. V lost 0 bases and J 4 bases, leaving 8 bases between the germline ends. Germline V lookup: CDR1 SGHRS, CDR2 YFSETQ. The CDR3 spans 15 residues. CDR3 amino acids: CASSLDSPGANVLTF. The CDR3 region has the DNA TGCGCCAGCAGCTTGGACAGCCCCGGGGCCAACGTCCTGACTTTC.

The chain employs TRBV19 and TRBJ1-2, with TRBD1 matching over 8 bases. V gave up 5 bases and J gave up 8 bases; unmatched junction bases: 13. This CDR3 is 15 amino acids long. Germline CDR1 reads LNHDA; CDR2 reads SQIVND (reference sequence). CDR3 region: CASSVRTGRLEGYTF. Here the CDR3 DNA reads TGTGCCAGTAGTGTCCGGACAGGGCGACTAGAGGGCTACACCTTC.

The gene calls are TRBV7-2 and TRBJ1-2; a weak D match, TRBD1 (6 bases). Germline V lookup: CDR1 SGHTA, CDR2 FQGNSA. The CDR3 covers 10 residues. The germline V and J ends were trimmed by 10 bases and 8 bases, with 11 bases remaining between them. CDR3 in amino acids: CATHRAGYTF. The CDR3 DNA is TGTGCCACCCACAGGGCAGGCTACACCTTC.

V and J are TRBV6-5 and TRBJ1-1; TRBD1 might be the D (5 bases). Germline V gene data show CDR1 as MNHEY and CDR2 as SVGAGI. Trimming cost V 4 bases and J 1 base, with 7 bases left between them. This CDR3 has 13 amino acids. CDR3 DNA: TGTGCCAGCAGTTGGGGGGAGAACACTGAAGCTTTCTTT. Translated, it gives CASSWGENTEAFF.

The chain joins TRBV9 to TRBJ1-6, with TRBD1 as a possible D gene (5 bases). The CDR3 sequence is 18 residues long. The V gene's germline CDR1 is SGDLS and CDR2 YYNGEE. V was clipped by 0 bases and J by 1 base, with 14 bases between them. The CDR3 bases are TGTGCCAGCAGCGTAGGGGTTCAGGAGGGGTCCTATAATTCACCCCTCCACTTT. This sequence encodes CASSVGVQEGSYNSPLHF.

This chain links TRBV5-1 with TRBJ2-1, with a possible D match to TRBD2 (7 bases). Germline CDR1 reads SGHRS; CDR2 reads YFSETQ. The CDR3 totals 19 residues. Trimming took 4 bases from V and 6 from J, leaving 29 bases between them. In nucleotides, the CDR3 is TGCGCCAGCAGCCGTCTCCGGGAGGAGGGGGGGAGAAGGGGCAATGAGCAGTTCTTC. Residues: CASSRLREEGGRRGNEQFF.

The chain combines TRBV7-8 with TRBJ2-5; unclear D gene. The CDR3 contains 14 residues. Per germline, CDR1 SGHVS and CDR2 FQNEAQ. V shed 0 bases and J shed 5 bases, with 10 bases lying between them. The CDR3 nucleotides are TGTGCCAGCAGCTTAGCCGAAACAGAGGAGACCCAGTACTTC. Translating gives CASSLAETEETQYF.

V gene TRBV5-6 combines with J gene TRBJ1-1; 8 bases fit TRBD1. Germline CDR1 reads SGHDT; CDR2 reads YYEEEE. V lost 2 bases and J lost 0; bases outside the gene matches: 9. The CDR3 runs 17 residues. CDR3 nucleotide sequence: TGTGCCAGCAGCTTAGTTGAAAACAGGGGGTTGAACACTGAAGCTTTCTTT. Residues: CASSLVENRGLNTEAFF.

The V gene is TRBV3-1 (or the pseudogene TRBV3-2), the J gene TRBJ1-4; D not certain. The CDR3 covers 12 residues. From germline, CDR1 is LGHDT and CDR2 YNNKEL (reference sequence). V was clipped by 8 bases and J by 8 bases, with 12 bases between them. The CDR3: CASGTAGEKLFF. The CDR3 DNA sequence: TGTGCCAGCGGCACAGCGGGGGAAAAACTGTTTTTT.

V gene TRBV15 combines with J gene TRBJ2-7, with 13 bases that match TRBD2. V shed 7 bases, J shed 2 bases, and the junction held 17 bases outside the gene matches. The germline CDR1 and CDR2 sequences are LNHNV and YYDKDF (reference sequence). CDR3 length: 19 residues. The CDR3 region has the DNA TGTGCCACCATGGGGTCAACAATCGGGACTAGCGGGGTTCCCTACGAGCAGTACTTC. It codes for CATMGSTIGTSGVPYEQYF. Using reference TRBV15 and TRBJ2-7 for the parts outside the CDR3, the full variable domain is DAMVIQNPRYQVTQFGKPVTLSCSQTLNHNVMYWYQQKSSQAPKLLFHYYDKDFNNEADTPDNFQSRRPNTSFCFLDIRSPGLGDTAMYLCATMGSTIGTSGVPYEQYFGPGTRLTVT.

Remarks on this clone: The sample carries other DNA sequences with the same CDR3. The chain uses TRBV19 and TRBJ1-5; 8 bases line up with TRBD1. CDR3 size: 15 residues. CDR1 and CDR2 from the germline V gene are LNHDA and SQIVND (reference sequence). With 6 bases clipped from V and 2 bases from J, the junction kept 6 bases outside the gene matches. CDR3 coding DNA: TGTGCCAGTAGGACCGACAGGGGTCGCAATCAGCCCCAGCATTTT. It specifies CASRTDRGRNQPQHF.

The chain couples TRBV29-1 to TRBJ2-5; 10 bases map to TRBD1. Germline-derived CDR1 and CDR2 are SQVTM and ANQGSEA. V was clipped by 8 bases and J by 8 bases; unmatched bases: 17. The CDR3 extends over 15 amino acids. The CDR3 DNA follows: TGCAGCCCCGTTACCACTTCCGGGACAGGGGTCACCCAGTACTTC. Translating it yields CSPVTTSGTGVTQYF.

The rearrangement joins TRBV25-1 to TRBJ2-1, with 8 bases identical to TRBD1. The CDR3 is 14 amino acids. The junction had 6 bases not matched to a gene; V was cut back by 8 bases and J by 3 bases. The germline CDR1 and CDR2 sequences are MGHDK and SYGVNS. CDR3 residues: CASQYRGVYNEQFF. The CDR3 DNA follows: TGTGCCAGCCAGTACAGGGGGGTCTACAATGAGCAGTTCTTC.

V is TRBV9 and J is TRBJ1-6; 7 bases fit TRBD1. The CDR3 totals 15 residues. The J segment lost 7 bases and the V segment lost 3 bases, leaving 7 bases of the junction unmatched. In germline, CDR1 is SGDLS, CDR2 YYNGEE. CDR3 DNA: TGTGCCAGCAGCGGACAGGGATTAGGGAATTCACCCCTCCACTTT. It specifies CASSGQGLGNSPLHF.

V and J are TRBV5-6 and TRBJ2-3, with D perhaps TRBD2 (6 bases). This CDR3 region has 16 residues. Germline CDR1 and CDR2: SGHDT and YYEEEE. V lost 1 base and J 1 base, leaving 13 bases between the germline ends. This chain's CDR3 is CASSLPGASGTDTQYF. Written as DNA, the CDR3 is TGTGCCAGCAGCTTGCCGGGAGCTAGCGGCACAGATACGCAGTATTTT.